This entry lists 8 T cell receptor beta chains sequenced from one sample in a study of blood T cell repertoires in COVID-19. This table comes from immunoSEQ multiplex PCR, and its TCRdb copy is limited to in-frame clones, with some not included. The repertoire has under 200,000 clones, roughly 78% of them found once; the top ten carry around 7%. Sequenced: peripheral blood. These receptors were obtained from a man between 70 and 80 years old with active or convalescent COVID-19.

The V call is TRBV7-2, the J call TRBJ2-5; unclear D gene. V lost 3 bases and J lost 11, with 10 bases in between. The CDR3 totals 11 residues. The germline V gene has CDR1 SGHTA and CDR2 FQGNSA. This CDR3 reads CASSLSTSQYF. The CDR3 DNA is TGTGCCAGCAGCTTGAGTACGAGTCAGTACTTC.

The chain links TRBV10-3 to TRBJ1-1, with TRBD1 matching 9 bases. With V trimmed by 3 bases and J by 1 base, 15 bases remained unmatched. Germline lookup yields CDR1 ENHRY and CDR2 SYGVKD. This CDR3 has 19 residues. The CDR3 DNA reads as TGTGCCATCAGTGAATATAGGCAGGGGGGGACAGGGTCGAACACTGAAGCTTTCTTT. As protein: CAISEYRQGGTGSNTEAFF.

Concerning this clone: One end of the junction is discordant with germline, which a read error may explain. The chain recombines TRBV10-1 with TRBJ2-7; D possibly uses TRBD1 or TRBD2 (5 bases each). The CDR3 has 14 amino acids. Germline V lookup: CDR1 WNHNN, CDR2 SYGVQD (reference sequence). The DNA of the CDR3 is TGCGCCACCAGTGAGGGGCCCGGGGACTACGAGCAGTACTTC. Its protein product is CATSEGPGDYEQYF.

The count of this clone is one. This rearrangement joins TRBV3-1 (or the pseudogene TRBV3-2) to TRBJ1-5; no firm D call. Trimming cost V 0 bases and J 4 bases, with 13 bases left between them. Germline loops: CDR1 LGHDT, CDR2 YNNKEL (reference sequence). The CDR3 runs 16 residues. The CDR3 spells CASSQELFPTNQPQHF. Written as DNA, the CDR3 is TGTGCCAGCAGCCAAGAACTTTTCCCTACTAATCAGCCCCAGCATTTT.

The gene calls are TRBV4-1 and TRBJ2-3; 9 nucleotides line up with TRBD1. This CDR3 comprises 17 residues. The V gene's germline CDR1 is MGHRA and CDR2 YSYEKL. The V segment lost 4 bases and the J segment 2 bases; nucleotides outside the gene matches: 10. The CDR3 region is CASSRESTGGFTDTQYF. DNA for the CDR3: TGCGCCAGCAGCCGAGAATCGACAGGGGGATTCACAGATACGCAGTATTTT.

This sequence joins TRBV5-6 and TRBJ2-6, with 7 bases fitting TRBD1. The CDR3 totals 19 residues. Trimming took 5 bases from V and 0 from J; bases not matched to a gene: 14. The germline V gene has CDR1 SGHDT and CDR2 YYEEEE. CDR3 in amino acids: CASSALRQGSSSGANVLTF. CDR3 nucleotide sequence: TGTGCCAGCAGTGCTTTAAGACAGGGCTCTAGCTCTGGGGCCAACGTCCTGACTTTC.

The V call is TRBV7-7, the J call TRBJ2-3; tentatively, D is TRBD2 (7 bases). Germline V gene sequence: CDR1 SSHAT, CDR2 FNYEAQ (reference sequence). The length of the CDR3 is 17 residues. V shed 0 bases and J shed 6 bases, with 19 bases lying between them. DNA of the CDR3: TGTGCCAGCAGCTTAGCGCCCCCGGGGGGCGCCCGGGATACGCAGTATTTT. This sequence encodes CASSLAPPGGARDTQYF. Full variable domain (outside the CDR3, taken from reference TRBV7-7 and TRBJ2-3): GAGVSQSPRYKVTKRGQDVTLRCDPISSHATLYWYQQALGQGPEFLTYFNYEAQPDKSGLPSDRFSAERPEGSISTLTIQRTEQRDSAMYRCASSLAPPGGARDTQYFGPGTRLTVL.

This clone was seen only once. The chain has TRBV10-3 and TRBJ2-1, with D perhaps matching TRBD2 (8 bases). V was cut by 0 bases and J by 9 bases, with 18 bases left in between. The CDR3 loop spans 16 amino acids. Germline V lookup: CDR1 ENHRY, CDR2 SYGVKD. CDR3 sequence reads: CAISESAAGAGGEQFF. Here the CDR3 DNA reads TGTGCCATCAGTGAGTCGGCAGCGGGGGCAGGGGGTGAGCAGTTCTTC.